This T cell receptor beta chain was captured in a study of T cells after yellow fever vaccination. Each CDR3 protein is one row after TCRdb ran MiXCR on the 5' RACE reads. The table includes fewer than 450,000 distinct CDR3 sequences, about 4% detected once. This clonotype was picked up a small number of times. The sample in question was PBMCs, obtained 5 days after the yellow fever booster vaccination. The sequence was obtained from a man aged 18 to 30 who received the YFV17D yellow fever vaccine.

CDR3 coding DNA: TGCTCTGTAGCGGGGGGGCTACAGTTCTTC. This translates into CSVAGGLQFF. This sequence joins TRBV20-1 and TRBJ2-1; 11 bases align to TRBD2. The CDR3 contains 10 residues. Germline V gives CDR1 DFQATT, CDR2 SNEGSKA (reference sequence).